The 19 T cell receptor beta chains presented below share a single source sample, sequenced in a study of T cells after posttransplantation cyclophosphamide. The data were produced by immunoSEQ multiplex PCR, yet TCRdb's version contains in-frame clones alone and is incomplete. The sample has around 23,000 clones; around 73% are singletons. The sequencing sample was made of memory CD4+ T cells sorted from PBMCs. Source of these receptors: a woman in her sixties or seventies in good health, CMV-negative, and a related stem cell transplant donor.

The chain's CDR3 is CASSESPGTVGGYTF. CDR3 bases: TGTGCCAGCAGTGAGAGCCCCGGGACAGTAGGAGGCTACACCTTC. The rearrangement joins TRBV6-4 to TRBJ1-2; 7 positions agree with TRBD1. This CDR3 has 15 residues. CDR1 and CDR2 (germline): MRHNA, SNTAGT. The V gene end was trimmed by 3 bases and the J gene end by 8 bases; junction bases not matched to a gene: 12.

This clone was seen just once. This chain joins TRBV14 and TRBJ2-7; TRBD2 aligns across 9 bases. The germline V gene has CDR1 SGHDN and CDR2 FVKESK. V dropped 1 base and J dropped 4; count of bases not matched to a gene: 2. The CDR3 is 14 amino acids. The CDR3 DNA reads TGTGCCAGCAGCCAAGTCCTAGCGGGGTACGAGCAGTACTTC. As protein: CASSQVLAGYEQYF.

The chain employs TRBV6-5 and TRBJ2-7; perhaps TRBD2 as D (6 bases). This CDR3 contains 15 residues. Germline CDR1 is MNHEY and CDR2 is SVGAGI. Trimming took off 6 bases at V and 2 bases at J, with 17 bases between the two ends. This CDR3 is CASSPSRLVAYEQYF. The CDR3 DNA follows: TGTGCCAGCAGCCCCTCCAGACTAGTCGCCTACGAGCAGTACTTC.

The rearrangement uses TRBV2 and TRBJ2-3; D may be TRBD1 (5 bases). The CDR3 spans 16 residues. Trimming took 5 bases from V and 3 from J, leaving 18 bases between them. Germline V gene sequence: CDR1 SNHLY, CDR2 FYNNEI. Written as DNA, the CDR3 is TGTGCCAGCAGTCTCCGACAACTAAGGGGTACAGATACGCAGTATTTT. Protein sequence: CASSLRQLRGTDTQYF.

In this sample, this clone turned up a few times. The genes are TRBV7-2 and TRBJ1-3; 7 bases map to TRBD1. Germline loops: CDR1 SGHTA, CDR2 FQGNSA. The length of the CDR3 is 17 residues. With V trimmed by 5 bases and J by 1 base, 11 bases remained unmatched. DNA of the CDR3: TGTGCCAGCAGCGCGGGAAGACAGGGAGTTTCTGGAAACACCATATATTTT. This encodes CASSAGRQGVSGNTIYF.

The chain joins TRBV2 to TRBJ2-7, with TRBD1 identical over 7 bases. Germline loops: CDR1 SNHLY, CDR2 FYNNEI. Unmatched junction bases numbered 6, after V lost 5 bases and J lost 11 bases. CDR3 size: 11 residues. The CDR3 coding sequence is TGTGCCAGCAGTATTACAGGGGCTGAGTACTTC. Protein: CASSITGAEYF.

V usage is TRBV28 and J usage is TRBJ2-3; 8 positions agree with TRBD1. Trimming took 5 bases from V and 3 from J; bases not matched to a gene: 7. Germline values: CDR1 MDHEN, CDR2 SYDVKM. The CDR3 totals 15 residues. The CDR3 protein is CASSPGGRGTDTQYF. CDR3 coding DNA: TGTGCCAGCAGTCCAGGGGGCAGGGGGACAGATACGCAGTATTTT.

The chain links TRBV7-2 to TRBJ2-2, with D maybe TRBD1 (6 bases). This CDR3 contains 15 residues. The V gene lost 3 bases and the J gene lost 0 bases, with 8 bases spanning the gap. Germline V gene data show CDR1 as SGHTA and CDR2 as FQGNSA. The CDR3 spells CASSFGTPNTGELFF. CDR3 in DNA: TGTGCCAGCAGCTTCGGGACACCGAACACCGGGGAGCTGTTTTTT.

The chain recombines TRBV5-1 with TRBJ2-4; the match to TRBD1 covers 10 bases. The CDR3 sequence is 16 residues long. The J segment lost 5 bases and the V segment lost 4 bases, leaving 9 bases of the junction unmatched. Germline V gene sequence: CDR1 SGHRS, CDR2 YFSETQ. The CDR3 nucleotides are TGCGCCAGCAGCCGATCTACGACAGGGGGCGAAAACATTCAGTACTTC. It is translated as CASSRSTTGGENIQYF.

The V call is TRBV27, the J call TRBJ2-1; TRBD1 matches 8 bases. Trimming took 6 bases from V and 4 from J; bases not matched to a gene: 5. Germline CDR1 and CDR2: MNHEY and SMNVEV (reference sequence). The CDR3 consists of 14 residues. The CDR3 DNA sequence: TGTGCCAGCAGGGGGAGACAGGGGTACAATGAGCAGTTCTTC. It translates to CASRGRQGYNEQFF.

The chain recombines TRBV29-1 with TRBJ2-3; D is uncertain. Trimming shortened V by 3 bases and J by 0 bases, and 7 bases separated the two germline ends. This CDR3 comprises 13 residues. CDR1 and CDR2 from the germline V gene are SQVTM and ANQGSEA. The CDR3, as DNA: TGCAGCGTTGATCCAGGTAGCACAGATACGCAGTATTTT. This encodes CSVDPGSTDTQYF.

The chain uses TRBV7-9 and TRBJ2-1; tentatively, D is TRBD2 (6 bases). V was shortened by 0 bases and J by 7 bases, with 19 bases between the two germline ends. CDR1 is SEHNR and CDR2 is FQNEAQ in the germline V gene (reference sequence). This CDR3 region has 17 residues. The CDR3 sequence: CASSLALASRTHNEQFF. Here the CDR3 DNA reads TGTGCCAGCAGCTTAGCGCTAGCGTCACGAACCCATAATGAGCAGTTCTTC.

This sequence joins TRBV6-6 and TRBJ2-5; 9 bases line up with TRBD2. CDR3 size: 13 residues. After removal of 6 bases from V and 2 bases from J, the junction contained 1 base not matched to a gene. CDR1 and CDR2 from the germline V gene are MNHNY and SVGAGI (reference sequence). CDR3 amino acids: CASRREGQETQYF. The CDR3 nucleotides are TGTGCCAGCAGGCGGGAGGGTCAAGAGACCCAGTACTTC.

The CDR3 here is CASSLGPAGGSNEQFF. CDR3 DNA sequence: TGCGCCAGCAGCTTGGGGCCAGCGGGGGGGTCCAATGAGCAGTTCTTC. The chain is built from TRBV5-1 and TRBJ2-1, with 10 bases matching TRBD2. The CDR3 extends over 16 amino acids. Germline loops: CDR1 SGHRS, CDR2 YFSETQ. The trim removed 0 bases at V and 6 bases at J, leaving 6 bases unmatched.

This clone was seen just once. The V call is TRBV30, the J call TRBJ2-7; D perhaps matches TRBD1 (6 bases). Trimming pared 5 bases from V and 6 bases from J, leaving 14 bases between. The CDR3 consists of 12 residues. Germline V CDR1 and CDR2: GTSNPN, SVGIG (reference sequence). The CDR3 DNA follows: TGTGCCTGGTCTACAGGGTTTACCGAGCAGTACTTC. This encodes CAWSTGFTEQYF.

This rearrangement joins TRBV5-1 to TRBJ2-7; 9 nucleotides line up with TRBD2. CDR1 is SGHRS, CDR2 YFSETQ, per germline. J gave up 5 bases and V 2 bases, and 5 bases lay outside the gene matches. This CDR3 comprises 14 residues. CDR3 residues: CASSLSRGGHEQYF. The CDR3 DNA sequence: TGCGCCAGCAGCTTATCGCGGGGGGGCCACGAGCAGTACTTC.

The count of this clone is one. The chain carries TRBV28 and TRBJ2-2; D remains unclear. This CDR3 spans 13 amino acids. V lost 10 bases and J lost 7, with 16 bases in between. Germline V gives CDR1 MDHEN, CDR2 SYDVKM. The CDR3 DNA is TGTGCCACCGGTGAGCGTAATAACGGGGAGCTGTTTTTT. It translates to CATGERNNGELFF.

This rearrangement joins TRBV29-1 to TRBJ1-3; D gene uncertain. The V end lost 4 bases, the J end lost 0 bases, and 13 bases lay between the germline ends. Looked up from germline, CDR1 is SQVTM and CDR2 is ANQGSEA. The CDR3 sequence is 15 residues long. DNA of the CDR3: TGCAGCGTTGTTTTGGGCAGCAACTCTGGAAACACCATATATTTT. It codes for CSVVLGSNSGNTIYF.

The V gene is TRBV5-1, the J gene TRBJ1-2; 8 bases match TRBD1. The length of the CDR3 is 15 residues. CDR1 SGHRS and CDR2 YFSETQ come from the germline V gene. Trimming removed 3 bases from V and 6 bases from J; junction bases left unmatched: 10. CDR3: CASSSSGQGENGYTF. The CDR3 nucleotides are TGCGCCAGCAGCTCCAGCGGACAGGGCGAGAATGGCTACACCTTC.